The sequence of this T cell receptor (beta chain) was determined in a study of identifying expanded T cells in peripheral blood. The CDR3 length is 13 residues. V was pared by 1 base and J by 11 bases, with 13 bases between. Germline assignment: CDR1 SGHTS and CDR2 YDEGEE. As for this clone: What it binds is unknown.

Whole-study results and caveats: Roughly 1.2 clones differed between technical replicates, versus about 15 and 19 over time.

Healthy donors had no documented immune events, such as infections, while sampled. Sequenced by immunoSEQ multiplex PCR; TCRdb stores in-frame clones only, minus some. The sample contains around 120,000 clones, approximately 90% of which appear only once. The chain has TRBV5-8 and TRBJ2-4; D is perhaps TRBD1 (6 bases). This clonotype originated in a person aged 18 to 70 in good health. Sequenced input: blood. In DNA, the CDR3 is TGTGCCAGCAGCTTGAACAGGGTGACTTTTCAGTACTTC. This sequence encodes CASSLNRVTFQYF.